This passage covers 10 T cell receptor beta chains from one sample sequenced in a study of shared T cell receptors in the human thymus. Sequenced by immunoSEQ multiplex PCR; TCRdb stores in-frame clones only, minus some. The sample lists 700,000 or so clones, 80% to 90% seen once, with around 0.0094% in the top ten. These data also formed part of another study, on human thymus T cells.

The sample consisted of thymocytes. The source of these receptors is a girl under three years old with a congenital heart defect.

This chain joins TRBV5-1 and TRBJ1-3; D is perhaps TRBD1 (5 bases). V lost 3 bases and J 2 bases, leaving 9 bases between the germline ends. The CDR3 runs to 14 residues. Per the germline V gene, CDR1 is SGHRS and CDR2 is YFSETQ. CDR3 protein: CASSWGTAGNTIYF. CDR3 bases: TGCGCCAGCAGCTGGGGGACTGCTGGAAACACCATATATTTT.

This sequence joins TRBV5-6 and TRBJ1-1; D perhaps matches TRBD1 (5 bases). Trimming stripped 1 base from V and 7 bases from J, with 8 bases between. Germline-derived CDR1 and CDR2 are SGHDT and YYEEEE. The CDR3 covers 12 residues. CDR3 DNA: TGTGCCAGCAGCTTGTCCAGGGATGAAGCTTTCTTT. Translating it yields CASSLSRDEAFF.

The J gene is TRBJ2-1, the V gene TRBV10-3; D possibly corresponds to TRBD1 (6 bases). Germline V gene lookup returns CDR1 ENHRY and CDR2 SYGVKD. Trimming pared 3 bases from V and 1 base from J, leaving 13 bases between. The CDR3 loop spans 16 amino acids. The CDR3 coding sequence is TGTGCCATCAGTGAACCCGGACAGTGGTCCTACAATGAGCAGTTCTTC. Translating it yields CAISEPGQWSYNEQFF.

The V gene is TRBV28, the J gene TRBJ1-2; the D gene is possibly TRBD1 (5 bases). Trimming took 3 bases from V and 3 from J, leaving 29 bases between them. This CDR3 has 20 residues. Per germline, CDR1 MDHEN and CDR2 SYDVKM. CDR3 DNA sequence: TGTGCCAGCAGTTTTCCGAACGGGGACTTTTGGGTCCGACGTCACTATGGCTACACCTTC. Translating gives CASSFPNGDFWVRRHYGYTF.

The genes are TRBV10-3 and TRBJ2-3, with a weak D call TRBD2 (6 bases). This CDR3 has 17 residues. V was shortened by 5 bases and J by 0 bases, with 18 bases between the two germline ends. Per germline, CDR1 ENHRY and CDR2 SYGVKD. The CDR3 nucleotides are TGTGCCATCAGTACCGGACTTGGGACTGCTAGCACAGATACGCAGTATTTT. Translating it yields CAISTGLGTASTDTQYF.

CDR3 DNA sequence: TGTGCTAGTGGTTTGAGAACGACAAGGAGGGGTTCCTACGAGCAGTACTTC. It specifies CASGLRTTRRGSYEQYF. The rearrangement links TRBV12-5 to TRBJ2-7, with D possibly matching TRBD2 (6 bases). The CDR3 has 17 amino acids. Germline values: CDR1 LGHNT, CDR2 FRNRAP. Trimming took 2 bases from V and 1 from J, leaving 18 bases between them.

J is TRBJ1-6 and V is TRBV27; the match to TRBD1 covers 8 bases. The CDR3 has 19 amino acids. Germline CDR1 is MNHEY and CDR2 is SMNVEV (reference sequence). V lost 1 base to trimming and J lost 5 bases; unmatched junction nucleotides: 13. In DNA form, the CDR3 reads TGTGCCAGCAGTTTATTTGCGGGGGCAGGGGGCGTTGATAATTCACCCCTCCACTTT. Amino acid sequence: CASSLFAGAGGVDNSPLHF.

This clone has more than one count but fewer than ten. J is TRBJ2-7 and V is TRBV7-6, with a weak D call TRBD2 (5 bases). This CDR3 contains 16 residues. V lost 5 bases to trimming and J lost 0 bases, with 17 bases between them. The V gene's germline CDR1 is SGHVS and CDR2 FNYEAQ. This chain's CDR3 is CASSPTRGTSSYEQYF. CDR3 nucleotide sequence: TGTGCCAGCAGCCCGACCCGGGGAACTAGCTCCTACGAGCAGTACTTC.

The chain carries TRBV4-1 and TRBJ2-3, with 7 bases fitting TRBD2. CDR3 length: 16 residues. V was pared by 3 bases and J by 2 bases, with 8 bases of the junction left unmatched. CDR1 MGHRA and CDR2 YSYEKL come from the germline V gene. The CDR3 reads CASSHPTSPLTDTQYF. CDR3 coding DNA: TGCGCCAGCAGCCACCCGACTAGCCCCCTCACAGATACGCAGTATTTT.

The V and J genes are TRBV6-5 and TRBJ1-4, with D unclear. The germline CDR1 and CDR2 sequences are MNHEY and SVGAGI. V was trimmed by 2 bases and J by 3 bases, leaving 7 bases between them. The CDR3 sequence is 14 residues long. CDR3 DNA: TGTGCCAGCAGTTACCTGGCGGCTAATGAAAAACTGTTTTTT. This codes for CASSYLAANEKLFF.